This T cell receptor beta chain originates from a study of cytomegalovirus exposure and HLA in healthy donors (dated by TCRdb to the late 2010s). Turning to the overall study: According to an earlier analysis of a few hundred of the donors, some 180 million T cells yielded over 100 million unique TCR beta sequences and more than 250 Gb of sequence data. An early release that covered about 600 HLA-typed donors contained 250 to 350 gigabases of sequencing data and tens of millions of unique TCR sequences. Of the 300 to 450 genotyped donors, 81% were placed in the genetic ancestry cluster associated with self-reported Caucasian donors. The later analysis used no new phenotypic data to find candidate immune exposures, relying instead on TCR beta sequences and their occurrence across donors. To predict cytomegalovirus infection status, the study combined high-throughput TCR immunosequencing, statistical association of individual TCRs with disease status, and machine learning. Donor age, sex, ethnicity and CMV serostatus were compiled alongside the repertoire data. All discovery cohort repertoires had been generated on a single sequencing platform. Class I and class II HLA loci were covered by the typing at four-digit resolution. A separate validation cohort of 100 to 150 different subjects was used in addition to the approximately 640-subject first cohort. A handful of DR-DQ haplotypes were treated as single units for association and clustering because of strong linkage in the cohort. Among 300 to 450 genotyped donors of the cohort, an average of around 240,000 unique TCR beta nucleotide sequences were sequenced per donor, roughly 20% of them non-productive. To study patterns of TCR occurrence, a later analysis re-analyzed previously published TCR beta repertoires from just over 650 donors and added high-resolution HLA genotyping. The study profiled the T cell repertoires of hundreds of subjects by immunosequencing and related them to cytomegalovirus serostatus. An earlier analysis of more than 450 of the donors used high-throughput TCR beta sequencing to judge whether each TCR beta V gene segment behaved as functional or pseudogenic. Typing coverage varied by locus: roughly 620-640 donors for A, B, C, DRB1 and DQB1; 522 for DQA1; about 570 for DPA1; around 450 for DPB1. In a later genetic analysis, genome-wide SNP genotypes for about three fifths of the roughly 670 donors were used, and that subset was treated as a discovery cohort. The study aimed to test whether cataloging public T cell receptors could reveal signatures of past pathogen exposure. Overall study results and their limits: Several of the top co-occurrence clusters appeared to be linked to parvovirus B19, influenza, CMV and Epstein-Barr virus, according to a later analysis. In vitro tests confirmed that three of the cytomegalovirus-associated TCR beta chains recognize cytomegalovirus antigens. HLA typing was unavailable for some donors at each locus, so association tests used only the typed subset. A further reported finding was that TCR beta sequences accurately predicted the HLA-A and HLA-B alleles for most subjects in the first cohort. The study gave a list of under 200 TCR beta chains associated with cytomegalovirus. In a later genetic analysis, fewer N-insertions in productive TCRs were reported among donors in an Asian-associated ancestry cluster than the roughly 710-donor mean. This cohort had only TCR beta chains sequenced, and the lack of alpha or paired-chain data limited which features could be detected. According to a later analysis, TCR association rates differed among HLA loci, with DRB1 alleles showing the most associated TCRs and HLA-C alleles showing the fewest. When HLA alleles, especially DR and DQ, strongly co-occurred, TCR associations were difficult to assign to individual alleles. Sequencing depth was assumed to be roughly uniform across donors in the presence/absence analyses, though that assumption may not hold. Linkage disequilibrium might explain the correlated functional status among segregating V segments, but an unknown experimental factor could not be ruled out. In an earlier analysis of 450 to 750 of the donors, most TCR beta V segments appeared in productive rearrangements about 87% or about 30% of the time, broadly matching IMGT annotations. A cluster of highly shared sequence variants was judged likely to be a technical artifact of the sequencing pipeline. The only immune exposure information available for the cohort was CMV serostatus. Compared with equally common non-associated chains, HLA-associated TCR beta chains in a later analysis were more clonally expanded and had lower generation probabilities. In a later genetic analysis, a missense DCLRE1C variant was associated with V-gene and J-gene trimming of TCR beta chains, and the association was replicated in an independent cohort. In a later analysis, 15,000 to 20,000 TCR beta sequences were associated with specific HLA alleles at a false discovery rate of 0.05. The classifier was reported to diagnose cytomegalovirus status with high specificity and sensitivity in both the original cohort and the validation cohort. The earlier analysis of nearly 600 of the donors excluded approximately 15 rarely observed V segments, including chromosome 9 orphons, because counts were too low. Most TCR sequences were observed very rarely across donors, whereas some public TCRs were present in many individuals. In a later analysis, most CMV-associated TCR beta chains were found to appear HLA-restricted, with HLA associations seemingly driven largely by CMV exposure. The authors suggested that the approach could potentially be extended to other disease states and immunological phenotypes.

In total, over 600 healthy bone marrow donors made up the cohort. At the time of sampling, all cohort members were nominally healthy, though unrecorded immune exposures were likely present. The donor tested CMV seropositive and was one of the 289 seropositive cohort members. A peripheral blood sample was collected from each donor, and TCR beta sequencing was performed on peripheral blood mononuclear cells. The Qiagen DNeasy Blood Extraction Kit was used to extract genomic DNA from the blood cell samples. Library preparation used the immunoSEQ multiplex PCR assay. For the multiplex PCR, a mixture combining 60 forward primers for TCR Vbeta segments and 13 reverse primers for TCR Jbeta segments was used. The CDR3 region of rearranged TCR beta genes was amplified from genomic DNA by a multiplex PCR assay. Amplified TCR beta libraries were sequenced as 87-base-pair reads on the Illumina HiSeq System. In the source study's methods: A later analysis tallied about 77 million unique TCR beta chains across the 660 or so repertoires, and around 9.9 million of those chains were shared by two or more donors. Raw reads were error-corrected and collapsed into unique sequences by a nearest-neighbor algorithm in which closely related sequences were merged to remove PCR and sequencing errors. CDR3 sequences were aligned to IMGT reference sequences to assign V, D and J gene segments. For a sequence to be retained, a match of at least six nucleotides to both a V gene segment and a J gene segment was required. Rearrangements were classified as productive when the CDR3 lacked stop codons and remained in frame with V and J, and all other rearrangements were classified as non-productive. Following IMGT convention, CDR3 was defined as the stretch from the second conserved V-encoded cysteine up to the conserved J-encoded phenylalanine. The earlier analysis of 450 to 750 of the donors excluded any sequence lacking an unambiguous match to a single V gene segment. In an earlier analysis of some 590 of the donors, V segments were called functional above 56.7% productive rearrangements and were called segregating when the between-donor standard deviation exceeded 5%. A statistical classification framework was built for diagnosing cytomegalovirus status from the catalog of TCR beta chain sequences. V and J gene assignment, in a later analysis, came from comparing TCR nucleotide sequences with IMGT/GENE-DB human TR gene sequences. The TCRdist pipeline was used in a later analysis to assign CDR3 sequences and most-parsimonious VDJ recombination scenarios. In a later analysis, every TCR beta chain was defined by the combination of its CDR3 amino acid sequence and its V-gene family, and reads without a unique V-gene family were dropped. In a later analysis, around 600 highly shared, low-generation-probability nucleotide sequences were removed to address suspected cross-contamination and a sequencing artifact. For each public chain, a later analysis derived a clonal expansion index from normalized ranks of inferred template counts within each repertoire. Generation probabilities in a later analysis came from a VDJ recombination model fitted to out-of-frame rearrangements, and those results were checked against IGoR. Hypergeometric tests were used in a later analysis to score TCR-TCR, TCR-HLA and TCR-CMV co-occurrence, with a repertoire-size bias correction applied to the TCR pairs. In a later analysis, false discovery rates were estimated by permuting HLA or CMV assignments 20 times. A later analysis grouped co-occurring TCRs with DBSCAN, adding TCRdist sequence similarity when clustering within HLA-allele-positive subsets. Repertoires with fewer than 30,000 or more than 120,000 public chains, plus five repertoires with anomalous nucleotide sharing, were excluded from co-occurrence clustering. TCRdb limited this immuneACCESS table to in-frame rearrangements with V and J called. A share of clones is missing; checked studies link under half to unresolved V genes, and the rest is unexplained. The D gene and trimming were derived from the DNA, and the V and J assignments and clone size from that table. This sample lists approximately 110,000 clones; more than 60% were detected once. The ten largest clones capture roughly 13% of the sample.

As for this clone: There is no known antigen for this receptor. No clone much larger than this one lies a single base away; base qualities are absent.

Sequenced: PBMCs. This receptor was taken from a woman in her sixties or seventies in good health and CMV-seropositive.

In nucleotides, the sequence is TGTGCCAGCAGTTACTCCCTAGCGCCCAGACCCGGGGAGCTGTTTTTT. It codes for CASSYSLAPRPGELFF. The V and J genes are TRBV6-5 and TRBJ2-2, with TRBD2 perhaps the D gene, on 6 matching bases. The CDR3 starts with the cysteine, ends with the phenylalanine, and has 16 residues. The read is trimmed to its CDR3 DNA, 48 bases read in frame from base 1. CDR1 MNHEY and CDR2 SVGAGI are derived from the germline V gene. V drops 0 bases and J drops 6 bases, leaving 14 bases in between.